Listed below are T cell receptor beta chains from one sample, sequenced in a study of T cells in localized non-small cell lung cancer. The assay was immunoSEQ multiplex PCR, and TCRdb's table has in-frame clones only and misses some. The data show about 3,500 clones, 30% to 35% seen once. The sequences come from normal lung tissue next to the tumor, collected before any cancer treatment. Receptors were obtained from a woman between 40 and 69 years old with stage I lung adenocarcinoma. CDR3s include the opening cysteine and the closing phenylalanine or tryptophan.

14 | TRBV5-1 | CASSLSQNNEKLFF
14 | TRBV19 | CASSTGTGLQPQHF
14 | TRBV11-3 | CASSMGQAYSEAFF
17 | TRBV19 | CASSIRGKGIRNTEAFF
15 | TRBV5-1 | CASSSTPGQGIEAFF
14 | TRBV19 | CASSVSGTGNEQYF
16 | TRBV6-8 | CASSRGRQQNTGELFF
18 | TRBV11-3 | CASSYPGLAGGDTGELFF
14 | TRBV9 | CASRDRGRGTEAFF
14 | TRBV11-3 | CASSWGHQNTEAFF
16 | TRBV11-3 | CASSLGTSGPYNEQFF
12 | TRBV6-8 | CASSYGLYEQYF
15 | TRBV6-8 | CAISVNRENTGELFF
12 | TRBV6-8 | CASTGGQYEQFF
13 | TRBV6-8 | CASRYGENTEAFF
15 | TRBV1 | CASSYSSGGDQPQHF
15 | TRBV9 | CASTWRGTGANVLTF
17 | TRBV11-3 | CASSSSTGGFSYNEQFF
15 | TRBV9 | CASSVGSVVGNTIYF
13 | TRBV30 | CAWQGGPAETQYF
15 | TRBV23-1 | CASSQEATSRYGYTF
18 | TRBV9 | CASSVADRPGTSGYEQYF
15 | TRBV18 | CASSRTGEMNTEAFF
15 | TRBV19 | CASSIEKGHSYEQYF
16 | TRBV28 | CASSLGLAVGVDEQYF
13 | TRBV9 | CASNLKGDSPLHF
13 | TRBV28 | CASSRITNGQGTF
13 | TRBV6-8 | CASQGSTNEKLFF
14 | TRBV29-1 | CSVSPGDRDQPQHF
14 | TRBV11-3 | CASSPVGATGELFF
15 | TRBV15 | CATSRGWGGTDTQYF
16 | TRBV11-3 | CASSLSQQRSYSGYTF
17 | TRBV7-6 | CASSLAKLAGTTDTQYF
16 | TRBV11-1 | CASSRTYVGRTDTQYF
16 | TRBV19 | CASSIRAGFGADTQYF
16 | TRBV6-8 | CASNPGTRSGSGTQYF
16 | TRBV6-8 | CASSAQRDRGFYEQYF
14 | TRBV9 | CASSVGAGNQPQHF
13 | TRBV23-1 | CASRLDRDVGYTF
18 | TRBV6-8 | CASSYVRQGGPNNNEQFF
13 | TRBV29-1 | CSVVSETLYGYTF
14 | TRBV19 | CASNRGEGNQPQHF
13 | TRBV9 | CASSVLAGVEQYF
15 | TRBV6-8 | CASSPLSSGQETQYF
16 | TRBV19 | CASSIDPTAAKNIQYF
13 | TRBV19 | CASSAKLLTEAFF
15 | TRBV6-8 | CASSGYTGQGYGYTF
16 | TRBV7-6 | CASSPPGQSSTGELFF